This TCR beta chain was obtained from a study of T cell responses to AZD1222 COVID-19 vaccine. Per germline, CDR1 LNHDA and CDR2 SQIVND (reference sequence). The germline V and J ends were trimmed by 3 bases and 6 bases, with 18 bases remaining between them. The CDR3 length is 15 residues. The assay was immunoSEQ multiplex PCR, and TCRdb's table has in-frame clones only and misses some. This table holds some 190,000 clones, 85% to 90% found once. This clone was detected a few times. The V gene is TRBV19, the J gene TRBJ2-7, with a possible D match to TRBD2 (6 bases). This specimen was peripheral blood, taken on day 0 of AZD1222 vaccination. The receptor's source is an adult in good health. CDR3 in DNA: TGTGCCAGTAGTATGATGAACGGGGGTTATGCCGAGCAGTACTTC. Amino acids: CASSMMNGGYAEQYF. The whole variable domain, filled in from reference TRBV19 and TRBJ2-7, reads DGGITQSPKYLFRKEGQNVTLSCEQNLNHDAMYWYRQDPGQGLRLIYYSQIVNDFQKGDIAEGYSVSREKKESFPLTVTSAQKNPTAFYLCASSMMNGGYAEQYFGPGTRLTVT.